This T cell receptor beta chain stems from a study of monozygotic twins with inflammatory bowel disease. Regarding the study as a whole: Patients with IBD had less TCRbeta diversity (inverse Simpson) than their healthy co-twins.

To note about this clonotype: Its antigen is undetermined.

The CDR3 covers 16 residues. The germline V gene has CDR1 KGHSH and CDR2 LQKENI. Both TCRalpha and TCRbeta cDNA were subjected to two nested PCRs lasting approximately 16 and 10 cycles. TCRdb re-analyzed the 5' RACE reads; it lists each CDR3 protein once, without DNA. Its table lists 300,000 to 350,000 distinct CDR3 sequences. V is TRBV18 and J is TRBJ2-2; TCRdb's D call of TRBD1 is untestable without DNA. The specimen sequenced was blood. This receptor was obtained from a human donor with ulcerative colitis or Crohn's disease, or a healthy co-twin of an affected twin (not recorded which). This CDR3 is CASSPERGTGAGELFF.